These 10 T cell receptor beta chains originate from one sample sequenced in a study of PD-L1 blockade in urothelial cancer. Sequenced by immunoSEQ multiplex PCR; TCRdb stores in-frame clones only, minus some. The repertoire has tens of thousands of clones, about 85% of them found once; the top ten carry 4.7%. The material sequenced was PBMCs, taken around atezolizumab (anti-PD-L1) treatment. These receptor sequences come from a man between 65 and 85 years old with urothelial cancer.

The count of this clone is one. This chain connects TRBV7-6 to TRBJ2-3; TRBD2 is a possible D gene (5 bases). Trimming left V 1 base short and J 1 base short, with 12 bases between. The CDR3 extends over 16 amino acids. The germline gives CDR1 SGHVS, CDR2 FNYEAQ. The chain's CDR3 is CASSLGGLGGTDTQYF. CDR3 DNA: TGTGCCAGCAGCTTAGGAGGTCTCGGGGGCACAGATACGCAGTATTTT.

The gene calls are TRBV7-3 and TRBJ2-1; 8 bases are a match to TRBD1. Per the germline V gene, CDR1 is SGHTA and CDR2 is FQGTGA. The trim removed 3 bases at V and 3 bases at J, leaving 7 bases unmatched. The CDR3 consists of 16 residues. CDR3 in DNA: TGTGCCAGCAGCTTGAGTCTGACAGGGGACTACAATGAGCAGTTCTTC. This codes for CASSLSLTGDYNEQFF. Full variable domain (outside the CDR3, taken from reference TRBV7-3 and TRBJ2-1): GAGVSQTPSNKVTEKGKYVELRCDPISGHTALYWYRQSLGQGPEFLIYFQGTGAADDSGLPNDRFFAVRPEGSVSTLKIQRTERGDSAVYLCASSLSLTGDYNEQFFGPGTRLTVL.

V is TRBV19 and J is TRBJ2-1; D is unclear. The V gene lost 4 bases and the J gene lost 4 bases, with 11 bases spanning the gap. Germline CDR1 and CDR2: LNHDA and SQIVND (reference sequence). CDR3 length equals 14 residues. The CDR3 reads CASSKVPSYNEQFF. CDR3 nucleotides: TGTGCCAGTAGTAAGGTGCCTAGTTACAATGAGCAGTTCTTC.

This clone was seen a handful of times. V and J are TRBV10-3 and TRBJ2-5, with 14 bases fitting TRBD2. This CDR3 is 19 amino acids long. Germline V CDR1 and CDR2: ENHRY, SYGVKD. Trimming cost V 1 base and J 2 bases; bases outside gene matches: 9. CDR3 coding DNA: TGTGCCATCAGTGAGTTCAGACTAGCGGGAGGGACGATTCAAGAGACCCAGTACTTC. This encodes CAISEFRLAGGTIQETQYF.

The gene calls are TRBV27 and TRBJ2-7, with a possible D match to TRBD2 (6 bases). The CDR3 extends over 14 amino acids. V lost 5 bases to trimming and J lost 6 bases, with 17 bases between them. The germline V gene has CDR1 MNHEY and CDR2 SMNVEV (reference sequence). CDR3 bases: TGTGCCAGCAGTACACGACGCGGAGGGCGCGAGCAGTACTTC. This sequence encodes CASSTRRGGREQYF.

The genes are TRBV28 and TRBJ2-5, with a possible D match to TRBD1 (6 bases). Per germline, CDR1 MDHEN and CDR2 SYDVKM. Trimming removed 3 bases from V and 5 bases from J, with 13 bases in between. CDR3 length equals 14 residues. CDR3 in amino acids: CASSFQGPRETQYF. As DNA, the CDR3 is TGTGCCAGCAGTTTTCAGGGGCCAAGGGAGACCCAGTACTTC.

The gene calls are TRBV11-2 and TRBJ2-7, with 8 bases matching TRBD1. Germline assignment: CDR1 SGHAT and CDR2 FQNNGV. This CDR3 is 15 amino acids long. J gave up 0 bases and V 4 bases, and 5 bases lay outside the gene matches. The CDR3 sequence is CASSSGTGFSYEQYF. The CDR3 DNA is TGTGCCAGCAGCTCAGGGACAGGCTTCTCCTACGAGCAGTACTTC.

The V call is TRBV7-2, the J call TRBJ2-7, with TRBD1 matching 8 bases. V shed 4 bases, J shed 6 bases, and the junction held 5 bases outside the gene matches. CDR3 length: 13 amino acids. Germline CDR1 is SGHTA and CDR2 is FQGNSA. The CDR3 sequence: CASSSDRVGEQYF. CDR3 nucleotides: TGTGCCAGCAGCTCGGACAGGGTGGGCGAGCAGTACTTC. Supplemented by reference TRBV7-2 and TRBJ2-7, the full variable domain reads GAGVSQSPSNKVTEKGKDVELRCDPISGHTALYWYRQSLGQGLEFLIYFQGNSAPDKSGLPSDRFSAERTGGSVSTLTIQRTQQEDSAVYLCASSSDRVGEQYFGPGTRLTVT.

The CDR3 reads CASSQDLAGVEQYF. The CDR3, as DNA: TGTGCCAGCAGCCAGGACCTAGCGGGAGTCGAGCAGTACTTC. The chain couples TRBV4-2 to TRBJ2-7, with 10 bases that match TRBD2. Per the germline V gene, CDR1 is LGHNA and CDR2 is YNFKEQ. J was trimmed by 6 bases and V by 3 bases; bases with no gene match: 5. The CDR3 covers 14 residues.

The chain joins TRBV2 to TRBJ2-3; 9 nucleotides match TRBD2. J was trimmed by 4 bases and V by 7 bases; bases with no gene match: 15. Looked up from germline, CDR1 is SNHLY and CDR2 is FYNNEI. CDR3 length equals 17 residues. The CDR3 region is CASMGGSGRLWADTQYF. The CDR3 region has the DNA TGTGCCAGCATGGGGGGTAGCGGGAGATTATGGGCAGATACGCAGTATTTT. The full variable domain, with the rest looked up from reference TRBV2 and TRBJ2-3, is EPEVTQTPSHQVTQMGQEVILRCVPISNHLYFYWYRQILGQKVEFLVSFYNNEISEKSEIFDDQFSVERPDGSNFTLKIRSTKLEDSAMYFCASMGGSGRLWADTQYFGPGTRLTVL.